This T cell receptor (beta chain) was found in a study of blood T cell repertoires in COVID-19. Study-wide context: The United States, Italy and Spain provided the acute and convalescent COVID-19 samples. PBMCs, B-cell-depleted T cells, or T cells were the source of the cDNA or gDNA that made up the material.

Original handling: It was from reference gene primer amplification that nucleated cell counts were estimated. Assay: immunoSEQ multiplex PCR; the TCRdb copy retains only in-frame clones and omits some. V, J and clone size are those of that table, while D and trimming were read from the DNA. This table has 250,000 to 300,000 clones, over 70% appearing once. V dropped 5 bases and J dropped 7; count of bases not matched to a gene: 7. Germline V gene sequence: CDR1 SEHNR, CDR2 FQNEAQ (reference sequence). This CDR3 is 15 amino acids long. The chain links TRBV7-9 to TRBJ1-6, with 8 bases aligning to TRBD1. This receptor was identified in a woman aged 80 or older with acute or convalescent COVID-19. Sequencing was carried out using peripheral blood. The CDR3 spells CASSQGTGPNSPLHF. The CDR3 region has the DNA TGTGCCAGCAGCCAGGGGACAGGACCAAATTCACCCCTCCACTTT.